One T cell receptor (beta chain) is described in this entry. Sample-barcoded 5' priming and a J-beta primer mix drove a second PCR of about 6 to 12 cycles. TCRdb redid the calling of the 5' RACE reads with MiXCR, one entry per CDR3 protein. Of hundreds of thousands of distinct CDR3 sequences listed, around a fifth are singletons. The entry originates in a study of blood T cells in healthy people across ages. This CDR3 contains 17 residues. CDR1 is SEHNR and CDR2 is FQNEAQ in the germline V gene (reference sequence). With V trimmed by 5 bases and J by 1 base, 14 bases remained unmatched. V and J are TRBV7-9 and TRBJ2-7; 7 bases are a match to TRBD1. The sequenced sample was blood. The sequence derives from a man between 65 and 85 years old in good health. DNA for the CDR3: TGTGCCAGCAGCAAATTCAGTCCGGGACAGAGATCCTACGAGCAGTACTTC. Protein sequence: CASSKFSPGQRSYEQYF.